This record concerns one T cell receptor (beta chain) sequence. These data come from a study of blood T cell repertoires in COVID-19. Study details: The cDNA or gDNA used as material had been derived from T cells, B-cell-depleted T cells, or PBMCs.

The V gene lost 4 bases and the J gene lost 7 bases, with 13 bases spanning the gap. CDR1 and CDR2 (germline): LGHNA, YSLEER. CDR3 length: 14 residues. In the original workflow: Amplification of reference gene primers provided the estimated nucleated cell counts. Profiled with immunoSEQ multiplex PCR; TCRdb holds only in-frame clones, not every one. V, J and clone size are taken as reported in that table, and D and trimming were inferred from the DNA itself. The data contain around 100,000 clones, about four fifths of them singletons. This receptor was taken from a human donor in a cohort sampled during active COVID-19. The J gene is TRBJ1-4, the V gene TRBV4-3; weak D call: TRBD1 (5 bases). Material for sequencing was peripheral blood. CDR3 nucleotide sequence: TGCGCCAGCAGCCCCAACGGGGGAGTTGAAAAACTGTTTTTT. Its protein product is CASSPNGGVEKLFF.